A selection of T cell receptor beta chains follows, all from one sample in a study of human T cells and chemical hapten exposure. One entry per CDR3 protein, called by TCRdb with MiXCR from the RACE reads. The sample carries over 55,000 distinct CDR3 sequences, around 10% recorded once. The sample consisted of whole blood, taken in connection with sensitization to the hapten diphenylcyclopropenone (DPC). These receptors were taken from a woman aged 50 to 60 with alopecia areata. Some clones in this sample may be carry-over from other donors' samples. Each CDR3 is given with its conserved first and last residue. The order of the fields is J gene, D gene, clone size, V gene, CDR3 protein, CDR3 DNA. A D gene is named only where the DNA matches it firmly. Size is omitted from some rows. Given values are once, few, many or a class for expanded clones.

TRBJ2-1 | TRBD2 | many | TRBV9 | CASSVTSGGYNEQFF | TGTGCCAGCAGCGTTACTAGCGGGGGATACAATGAGCAGTTCTTC
TRBJ2-5 | TRBD2 | few | TRBV29-1 | CSVDAGGAGTQYF | TGCAGCGTTGACGCGGGAGGGGCCGGGACCCAGTACTTC
TRBJ1-1 | . | many | TRBV3-1 | CASSPTSGQSNTEAFF | TGTGCCAGCAGCCCCACCTCTGGACAGTCGAACACTGAAGCTTTCTTT
TRBJ2-5 | . | few | TRBV9 | CASSPPVRGQETQYF | TGTGCCAGCAGCCCTCCCGTGCGGGGTCAAGAGACCCAGTACTTC
TRBJ2-1 | TRBD1 | many | TRBV18 | CASSRQGARGNEQFF | TGTGCCAGCTCACGACAGGGGGCGCGGGGCAATGAGCAGTTCTTC
TRBJ2-1 | . | . | TRBV10-3 | CAISGKGTPVF | TGTGCCATCAGTGGAAAGGGGACTCCAGTCTTC
TRBJ2-7 | . | few | TRBV28 | CASGPLIYYEQYF | TGTGCCAGCGGACCGCTGATATACTACGAGCAGTACTTC
TRBJ1-4 | . | . | TRBV7-2 | CASSLEALGNEKLFF | TGTGCCAGCAGCTTAGAAGCCCTAGGGAATGAAAAACTGTTTTTT
TRBJ1-1 | . | many | TRBV29-1 | CSVGRVDSEAFF | TGCAGCGTTGGAAGAGTGGATTCGGAAGCTTTCTTT
TRBJ1-2 | . | many | TRBV7-6 | CASSRILGDIANYGYTF | TGTGCCAGCAGCCGCATCTTAGGAGACATTGCTAACTATGGCTACACCTTC
TRBJ1-2 | . | . | TRBV4-3 | CASSQDWAVYYGYTF | TGCGCCAGCAGCCAAGATTGGGCAGTATACTATGGCTACACCTTC
TRBJ2-5 | . | . | TRBV10-1 | CASSESGGEGQETQYF | TGCGCCAGCAGTGAGTCGGGCGGCGAAGGCCAAGAGACCCAGTACTTC
TRBJ2-2 | . | few | TRBV5-1 | CASTRTANTGELFF | TGCGCCAGCACTCGGACTGCGAACACCGGGGAGCTGTTTTTT
TRBJ2-3 | TRBD2 | many | TRBV2 | CASSGASGFTDTQYF | TGTGCCAGCAGTGGAGCTAGCGGGTTCACAGATACGCAGTATTTT
TRBJ2-1 | . | . | TRBV29-1 | CSVEDGTGEQFF | TGCAGCGTTGAAGACGGAACCGGGGAGCAGTTCTTC
TRBJ1-1 | . | many | TRBV4-1 | CASSQNAGVTEAFF | TGCGCCAGCAGCCAGAATGCAGGGGTTACTGAAGCTTTCTTT
TRBJ2-5 | . | few | TRBV5-1 | CASSLAVDVKTQYF | TGCGCCAGCAGCTTGGCCGTCGATGTCAAGACCCAGTACTTC
TRBJ1-2 | . | many | TRBV12-3/TRBV12-4 | CASRPRGYGYTF | TGTGCCAGCAGACCGCGTGGGTATGGCTACACCTTC
TRBJ2-7 | . | . | TRBV20-1 | CSATLGPSGEQYF | TGCAGTGCCACCTTGGGACCCAGTGGCGAGCAGTACTTC
TRBJ1-1 | . | few | TRBV3-1 | CASSQVPREAFF | TGTGCCAGCAGCCAGGTCCCCCGGGAAGCTTTCTTT